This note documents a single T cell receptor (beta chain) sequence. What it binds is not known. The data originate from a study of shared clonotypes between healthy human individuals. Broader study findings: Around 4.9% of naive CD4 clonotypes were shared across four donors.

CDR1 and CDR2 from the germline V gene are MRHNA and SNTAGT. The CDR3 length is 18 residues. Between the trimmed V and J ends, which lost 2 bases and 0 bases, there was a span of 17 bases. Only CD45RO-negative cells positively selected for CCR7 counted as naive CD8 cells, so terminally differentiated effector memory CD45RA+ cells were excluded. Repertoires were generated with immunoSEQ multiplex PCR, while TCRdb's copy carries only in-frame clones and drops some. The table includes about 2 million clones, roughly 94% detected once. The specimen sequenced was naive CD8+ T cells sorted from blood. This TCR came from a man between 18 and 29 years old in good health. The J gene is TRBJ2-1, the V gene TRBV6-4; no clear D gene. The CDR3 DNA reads TGTGCCAGCAGTGACCCTAGTGGACGGTCGAGCTCCTACAATGAGCAGTTCTTC. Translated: CASSDPSGRSSSYNEQFF.